The clone carrying this T cell receptor (beta chain) was counted between two and nine times. As yet, its antigen is unknown. The data stem from a study of blood T cells in healthy people across ages. With 0 bases removed from V and 10 bases from J, the gap between germline ends came to 7 bases. CDR1 SGDLS and CDR2 YYNGEE come from the germline V gene. CDR3 length: 12 amino acids. Regarding the study as a whole: CMV status of donors was unknown, possibly confounding expanded clonotype changes.

A sample-barcoded 5' primer and a J-beta primer mix were used in a second PCR of roughly 6 to 12 cycles. TCRdb itself ran the 5' RACE reads through MiXCR, one entry per CDR3 protein. This repertoire shows roughly 1,000,000 distinct CDR3 sequences, 25% found once; its top ten account for about 0.69%. The data also belong to a second study, concerning T cells of mothers and their children.

The sequence was collected from a girl aged 2-10 years in good health. The gene calls are TRBV9 and TRBJ2-2, with unresolved D. The sequencing sample was made of blood. The CDR3 loop reads CASSVEPEELFF. The CDR3 nucleotides read TGTGCCAGCAGCGTAGAACCCGAGGAGCTGTTTTTT.